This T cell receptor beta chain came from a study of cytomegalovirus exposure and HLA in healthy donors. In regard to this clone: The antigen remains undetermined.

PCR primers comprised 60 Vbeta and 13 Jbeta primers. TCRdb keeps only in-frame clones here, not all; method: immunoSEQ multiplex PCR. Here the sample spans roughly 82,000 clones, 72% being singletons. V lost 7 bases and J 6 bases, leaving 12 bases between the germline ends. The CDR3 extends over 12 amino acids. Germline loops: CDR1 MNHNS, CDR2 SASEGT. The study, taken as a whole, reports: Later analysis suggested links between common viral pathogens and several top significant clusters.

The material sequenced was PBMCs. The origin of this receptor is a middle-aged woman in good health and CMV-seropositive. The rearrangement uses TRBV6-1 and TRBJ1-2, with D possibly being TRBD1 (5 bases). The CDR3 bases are TGTGCCAGCACCCAGGGATTTAATGGCTACACCTTC. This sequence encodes CASTQGFNGYTF.